The 15 T cell receptor beta chains below come from one sample, sequenced in a study of T cell responses to AZD1222 COVID-19 vaccine (dated by TCRdb to the early 2020s). Sample time point, as interpreted from the label and publication: baseline before first vaccination. This specimen's treatment or condition label, per the study, means: meningococcal conjugate vaccine given as trial control. The library relied on the immunoSEQ multiplex PCR assay. TCRdb carries this immuneACCESS record with in-frame sequences only. Its versions omit some clonotypes, under half of them owing to an unresolved V gene in the studies checked, with the rest unexplained. This sample lists around 99,000 clones; roughly 90% were detected once. The ten largest clones take up over 10% of the sample. The material sequenced was peripheral blood, taken on day 0 of MenACWY control vaccination. The receptors come from an adult in good health.

This clone was seen a handful of times. The rearrangement links TRBV10-3 to TRBJ2-2; D is perhaps TRBD2 (7 bases). Germline loops: CDR1 ENHRY, CDR2 SYGVKD. V was shortened by 10 bases and J by 0 bases, with 18 bases between the two germline ends. The CDR3 extends over 16 amino acids. The CDR3 DNA is TGTGCCACGGGGGGCACTTTTCTCGCGAACACCGGGGAGCTGTTTTTT. This gives the protein CATGGTFLANTGELFF.

V and J are TRBV6-5 and TRBJ2-7, with D unclear. The CDR3 runs 12 residues. Between the trimmed V and J ends, which lost 6 bases and 2 bases, there was a span of 8 bases. Germline V gives CDR1 MNHEY, CDR2 SVGAGI. The DNA of the CDR3 is TGTGCCAGCAGGCACAGCCCCTACGAGCAGTACTTC. Its protein product is CASRHSPYEQYF.

The chain couples TRBV24-1 to TRBJ2-3; 8 bases map to TRBD2. The trim removed 4 bases at V and 2 bases at J, leaving 4 bases unmatched. The V gene's germline CDR1 is KGHDR and CDR2 SFDVKD. The CDR3 contains 15 residues. CDR3 nucleotides: TGTGCCACCAGTGACACTAGCGGACTCACAGATACGCAGTATTTT. Translated: CATSDTSGLTDTQYF.

The chain combines TRBV14 with TRBJ1-1; no clear D gene. The CDR3 loop spans 13 amino acids. Germline values: CDR1 SGHDN, CDR2 FVKESK. Trimming stripped 4 bases from V and 11 bases from J, with 17 bases between. CDR3 in amino acids: CASSPRIGSEAFF. As DNA, the CDR3 is TGTGCCAGCAGCCCTAGGATCGGGTCGGAGGCTTTCTTT.

The chain carries TRBV11-2 and TRBJ1-4, with TRBD1 matching over 7 bases. The germline V gene has CDR1 SGHAT and CDR2 FQNNGV. The CDR3 runs to 15 residues. V lost 5 bases, J lost 5 bases, and 8 bases stayed unmatched. Here the CDR3 DNA reads TGTGCCAGCAGCCCCACCGGGACAGACAATGAAAAACTGTTTTTT. Translating it yields CASSPTGTDNEKLFF.

The chain carries TRBV11-2 and TRBJ1-4, with D uncertain. Trimming stripped 0 bases from V and 5 bases from J, with 4 bases between. The germline gives CDR1 SGHAT, CDR2 FQNNGV. The CDR3 has 13 amino acids. The CDR3 DNA reads as TGTGCCAGCAGCTTAGATCTGAATGAAAAACTGTTTTTT. This codes for CASSLDLNEKLFF.

This clone has only one observation. This chain links TRBV25-1 with TRBJ1-3; no firm D call. From germline, CDR1 is MGHDK and CDR2 SYGVNS. The CDR3 spans 16 residues. Trimming cost V 4 bases and J 0 bases, with 13 bases left between them. The CDR3 nucleotides are TGTGCCAGCAGTGCCCCCCTAACCGTCTCTGGAAACACCATATATTTT. It yields the protein CASSAPLTVSGNTIYF.

The CDR3 nucleotides read TGCGCCAGCAGCCAAGGGACAGGCGAACTACTCGTTGGAAACACCATATATTTT. It encodes CASSQGTGELLVGNTIYF. The chain links TRBV4-1 to TRBJ1-3, with TRBD1 matching 7 bases. The CDR3 extends over 18 amino acids. With 1 base clipped from V and 3 bases from J, the junction kept 12 bases outside the gene matches. Germline CDR1 reads MGHRA; CDR2 reads YSYEKL.

This sequence joins TRBV7-3 and TRBJ2-2; D may match TRBD1 or TRBD2 (6 bases each). This CDR3 contains 15 residues. Germline values: CDR1 SGHTA, CDR2 FQGTGA. Trimming took off 3 bases at V and 4 bases at J, with 12 bases between the two ends. The chain's CDR3 is CASSFAGGGTGELFF. CDR3 DNA sequence: TGTGCCAGCAGCTTTGCCGGGGGCGGCACCGGGGAGCTGTTTTTT.

This chain uses TRBV30 with TRBJ2-1; TRBD1 aligns across 7 bases. The CDR3 is 13 amino acids. With 4 bases clipped from V and 7 bases from J, the junction kept 7 bases outside the gene matches. Germline V gene data show CDR1 as GTSNPN and CDR2 as SVGIG (reference sequence). This CDR3 reads CAWNRQGRNEQFF. CDR3 coding DNA: TGTGCCTGGAATAGACAGGGTAGGAATGAGCAGTTCTTC. The whole variable domain, remainder taken from reference TRBV30 and TRBJ2-1, is SQTIHQWPATLVQPVGSPLSLECTVEGTSNPNLYWYRQAAGRGLQLLFYSVGIGQISSEVPQNLSASRPQDRQFILSSKKLLLSDSGFYLCAWNRQGRNEQFFGPGTRLTVL.

V gene TRBV7-8 combines with J gene TRBJ1-5, with TRBD1 as a possible D gene (5 bases). Between the trimmed V and J ends, which lost 0 bases and 5 bases, there was a span of 8 bases. The CDR3 is 14 residues long. Germline CDR1 SGHVS, CDR2 FQNEAQ. CDR3 loop: CASSLAIRDQPQHF. The CDR3 DNA is TGTGCCAGCAGCTTAGCGATCAGGGATCAGCCCCAGCATTTT.

The V gene is TRBV7-3, the J gene TRBJ1-2; TRBD1 might be the D (5 bases). In germline, CDR1 is SGHTA, CDR2 FQGTGA. Trimming stripped 1 base from V and 7 bases from J, with 19 bases between. The CDR3 contains 16 residues. CDR3 in amino acids: CASSLNPGNPLSGYTF. DNA for the CDR3: TGTGCCAGCAGCTTAAACCCAGGGAACCCCCTCAGTGGCTACACCTTC.

This clone is a singleton in its sample. The CDR3 DNA reads as TGTGCCAGCAGTTGGGGCTCTGGAAACACCATATATTTT. Protein sequence: CASSWGSGNTIYF. The chain has TRBV7-3 and TRBJ1-3; D remains ambiguous. Looked up from germline, CDR1 is SGHTA and CDR2 is FQGTGA. The CDR3 is made up of 13 amino acids. V dropped 6 bases and J dropped 0 bases, with 6 bases sitting between them.

CDR3 amino acids: CASSGQLSSYNEQFF. The CDR3 nucleotides read TGTGCCAGCTCTGGACAGTTAAGCTCCTACAATGAGCAGTTCTTC. This chain connects TRBV2 to TRBJ2-1; a weak D match, TRBD1 (6 bases). Germline loops: CDR1 SNHLY, CDR2 FYNNEI. There are 15 residues in the CDR3. V gave up 8 bases and J gave up 0 bases, with 14 bases separating them.

The rearrangement joins TRBV5-3 to TRBJ2-7; a weak D match, TRBD2 (5 bases). TRBV5-3 is marked as an open reading frame, function uncertain. The V end lost 4 bases, the J end lost 0 bases, and 20 bases lay between the germline ends. The CDR3 has 17 amino acids. CDR3 nucleotide sequence: TGTGCCAGAAGCACGGGTCTGGACGGGGAGAGCTCCTACGAGCAGTACTTC. It codes for CARSTGLDGESSYEQYF.